These T cell receptor beta chains were read from a single sample in a study of CD8+CD57+ T cells in acquired aplastic anemia. Via MiXCR, TCRdb re-called the reads, giving one row per CDR3 protein. The sample contains 110,000 or so distinct CDR3 sequences, around 50% of which appear only once. The sequencing sample was made of sorted CD4+, CD8+, or CD8+CD57+ T cells (not recorded which) from PBMCs. These receptors all stem from a human donor in good health, serving as a control. Both conserved end residues are part of each CDR3. A D gene is named only where the DNA matches it firmly. Rows may omit the clone size; those that give it use once, few, many or a size class.

12	-	TRBD1	TRBV29-1	TRBJ2-7	CSVADRGYEQYF	TGCAGCGTTGCCGACAGGGGATACGAGCAGTACTTC
16	-	-	TRBV24-1	TRBJ2-7	CATSDGSGQIKGEQYF	TGTGCCACCAGTGATGGCTCCGGGCAGATTAAAGGCGAGCAGTACTTC
14	once	-	TRBV12-3/TRBV12-4	TRBJ1-3	CASSYSATGNTIYF	TGTGCCAGCAGTTACTCGGCAACTGGAAACACCATATATTTT
15	-	-	TRBV30	TRBJ1-4	CAWRRPLGDNEKLFF	TGTGCCTGGAGACGGCCATTGGGAGACAATGAAAAACTGTTTTTT
16	many	-	TRBV5-5	TRBJ1-5	CASSLVGSYSNQPQHF	TGTGCCAGCAGCTTGGTGGGCAGCTATAGCAATCAGCCCCAGCATTTT
13	few	TRBD1	TRBV10-3	TRBJ2-7	CAGRGQGQDEQYF	TGTGCCGGCCGGGGACAGGGACAGGACGAGCAGTACTTC
13	-	-	TRBV29-1	TRBJ1-2	CSVGLRPNYGYTF	TGCAGCGTTGGGCTACGGCCTAACTATGGCTACACCTTC
13	-	-	TRBV6-2/TRBV6-3	TRBJ2-7	CASSYQGIGEQYF	TGTGCCAGCAGCTACCAAGGGATTGGGGAGCAGTACTTC
13	few	-	TRBV7-2	TRBJ2-7	CASTTTDRYEQYF	TGTGCCAGCACCACGACGGACAGATACGAGCAGTACTTC
16	many	TRBD1	TRBV2	TRBJ1-5	CASSQPGQAGNQPQHF	TGTGCCAGCAGTCAACCGGGACAGGCGGGCAATCAGCCCCAGCATTTT
15	many	TRBD1	TRBV24-1	TRBJ1-1	CATSDAGTGVTEAFF	TGTGCCACCAGTGATGCCGGGACAGGGGTGACTGAAGCTTTCTTT
13	few	-	TRBV10-2	TRBJ2-7	CASSTGLVYEQYF	TGCGCCAGCAGTACAGGGTTGGTGTACGAGCAGTACTTC
17	few	-	TRBV5-4	TRBJ2-3	CASSEDPRAEGTDTQYF	TGTGCCAGCAGCGAGGATCCTAGGGCCGAGGGTACAGATACGCAGTATTTT
16	many	-	TRBV19	TRBJ1-5	CASSILTPTEDQPQHF	TGTGCCAGTAGTATTCTCACGCCGACGGAGGATCAGCCCCAGCATTTT
11	-	-	TRBV29-1	TRBJ2-7	CSVGYHNEQYF	TGCAGCGTTGGGTACCACAACGAGCAGTACTTC
11	-	-	TRBV20-1	TRBJ2-1	CTWGHYNEQFF	TGTACGTGGGGGCATTACAATGAGCAGTTCTTC
14	many	-	TRBV2	TRBJ2-3	CASSEEGLVDTQYF	TGTGCCAGCAGTGAAGAGGGGCTAGTAGATACGCAGTATTTT